This T cell receptor (beta chain) came from a study of blood T cell repertoires in COVID-19. About the study: Sites across the United States, Italy and Spain contributed samples from acute and convalescent COVID-19. Sample material is recorded as cDNA or gDNA derived from T cells, B-cell-depleted T cells, or PBMCs.

The germline gives CDR1 SGHDT, CDR2 YYEEEE. Deletions cut 2 bases from V and 2 bases from J, with 25 bases between. This CDR3 comprises 19 residues. As handled by the study authors: The assay estimated nucleated cells by amplifying reference gene primers. Some clones are missing from TCRdb's copy, which holds only in-frame ones; the method was immunoSEQ multiplex PCR. The V and J calls and the clone size are those of that table, but D and trimming were determined from the DNA. The data show around 100,000 clones, with 80% to 90% seen just once and around 4.8% held by the top ten. Patients in Seattle were enrolled during active infection, then followed longitudinally.

The TCR originated in a man older than 75 with COVID-19, enrolled during active disease. Source material: peripheral blood. The rearrangement uses TRBV5-6 and TRBJ1-2; possible D gene TRBD1, 6 bases. The CDR3 coding sequence is TGTGCCAGCAGCTTCTCCATCCCCCAGGGGCGCGAACTAAACTATGGCTACACCTTC. It translates to CASSFSIPQGRELNYGYTF.